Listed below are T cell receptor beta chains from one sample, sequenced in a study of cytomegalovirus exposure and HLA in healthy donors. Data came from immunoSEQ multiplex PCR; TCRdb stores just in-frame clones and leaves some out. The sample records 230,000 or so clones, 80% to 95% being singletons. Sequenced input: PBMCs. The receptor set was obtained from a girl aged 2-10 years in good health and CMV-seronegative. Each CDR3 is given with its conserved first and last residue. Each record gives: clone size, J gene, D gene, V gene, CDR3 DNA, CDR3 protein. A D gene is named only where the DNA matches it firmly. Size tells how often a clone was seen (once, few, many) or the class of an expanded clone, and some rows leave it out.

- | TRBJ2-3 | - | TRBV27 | TGTGCCAGCAGTTCCGCTAGTTGGGTAGATACGCAGTATTTT | CASSSASWVDTQYF
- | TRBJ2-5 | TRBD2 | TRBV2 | TGTGCCAGCAGGATAGGACTAGCGGGAGTCGGAGAGACCCAGTACTTC | CASRIGLAGVGETQYF
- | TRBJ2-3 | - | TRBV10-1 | TGCGCCAGCAGTGAGTCGACGGCGGCCTCCCCGTATTTT | CASSESTAASPYF
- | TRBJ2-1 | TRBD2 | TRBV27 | TGTGCCAGCAGTACCCCATCGGCGGGAGTTATGGAGCAGTTCTTC | CASSTPSAGVMEQFF
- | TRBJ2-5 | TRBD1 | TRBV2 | TGTGCCAGCAGCCCGGGACAGGGGGCTGAGACCCAGTACTTC | CASSPGQGAETQYF
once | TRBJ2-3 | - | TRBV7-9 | TGTGCCAGCAGCCTAGTCTCCACAGATACGCAGTATTTT | CASSLVSTDTQYF
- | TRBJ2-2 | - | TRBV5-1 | TGCGCCAGCAGCTTGGGTGCGGGGCAGAGCGCCGGGGAGCTGTTTTTT | CASSLGAGQSAGELFF
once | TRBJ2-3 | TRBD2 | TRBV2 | TGTGCCAGCAGTGTCGCGGGACTAGCGGACACAGATACGCAGTATTTT | CASSVAGLADTDTQYF
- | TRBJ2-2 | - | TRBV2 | TGTGCCAGCAGTGAATCCGGGGCCGGGGAGCTGTTTTTT | CASSESGAGELFF
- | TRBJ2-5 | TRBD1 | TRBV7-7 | TGTGCCAGCAGCGGGGACAGGGGGCTAGGGGAGACCCAGTACTTC | CASSGDRGLGETQYF
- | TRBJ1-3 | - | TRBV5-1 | TGCGCCAGCAGCTTGGGGGCAGGAAACACCATATATTTT | CASSLGAGNTIYF
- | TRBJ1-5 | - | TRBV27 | TGTGCCAGCAGACTGGGGGGAAGCAATCAGCCCCAGCATTTT | CASRLGGSNQPQHF
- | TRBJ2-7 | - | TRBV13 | TGTGCCAGCAGCTTCGGCCGGGGCTCCTACGAGCAGTACTTC | CASSFGRGSYEQYF
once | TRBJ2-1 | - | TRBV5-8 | TGTGCCAGCAGCTTTGGCAGGGGATACAATGAGCAGTTCTTC | CASSFGRGYNEQFF
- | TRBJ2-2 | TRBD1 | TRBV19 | TGTGCCAGTAGTCCCGCGACAGGGTTATACACCGGGGAGCTGTTTTTT | CASSPATGLYTGELFF
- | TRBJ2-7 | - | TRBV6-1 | TGTGCCAGCAGTGACAGCTACGAGCAGTACTTC | CASSDSYEQYF
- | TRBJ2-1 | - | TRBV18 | TGTGCCAGCTCTCCCGGGATAAACAATGAGCAGTTCTTC | CASSPGINNEQFF
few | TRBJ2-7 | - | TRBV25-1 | TGTGCCAGCAGTGGCAGGGTCTACGAGCAGTACTTC | CASSGRVYEQYF
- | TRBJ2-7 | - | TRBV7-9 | TGTGCCAGCAGCCTAAACTACGAGCAGTACTTC | CASSLNYEQYF
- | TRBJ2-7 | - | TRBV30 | TGTGCCTGGAGTCGGGCAGGGGGGTCCTACGAGCAGTACTTC | CAWSRAGGSYEQYF
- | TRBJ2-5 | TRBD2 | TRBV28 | TGTGCCAGCAGTCCTAGCGGTGTCCAAGAGGCCCAGTACTTC | CASSPSGVQEAQYF
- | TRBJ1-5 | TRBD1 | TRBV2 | TGTGCCAGCAGTGGGACAGGGGATGATCAGCCCCAGCATTTT | CASSGTGDDQPQHF
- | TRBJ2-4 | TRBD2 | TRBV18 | TGTGCCAGCTCACCATCAGATCCGCCGGGGGGGGCAAACATTCAGTACTTC | CASSPSDPPGGANIQYF
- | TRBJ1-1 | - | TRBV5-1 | TGCGCCAGCAGCTTGGTGGGGATCGGGGACACTGAAGCTTTCTTT | CASSLVGIGDTEAFF
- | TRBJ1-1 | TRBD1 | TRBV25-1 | TGTGCCAGCAGTGAGCAACAGGGGGTAGGAGAAGCTTTCTTT | CASSEQQGVGEAFF
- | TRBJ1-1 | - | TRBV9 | TGTGCCAGCAGCGTATCCAGGAACACTGAAGCTTTCTTT | CASSVSRNTEAFF
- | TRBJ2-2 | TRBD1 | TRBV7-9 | TGTGCCAGCAGCTTAGGGACAGGGAACACCGGGGAGCTGTTTTTT | CASSLGTGNTGELFF
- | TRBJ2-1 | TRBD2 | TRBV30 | TGTGCCCACCAAGTTTTACTAGCGAGAGGTGAGCAGTTCTTC | CAHQVLLARGEQFF
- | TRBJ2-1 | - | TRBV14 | TGTGCCAGCAGTCAGGGCAATGAGCAGTTCTTC | CASSQGNEQFF
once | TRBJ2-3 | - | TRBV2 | TGTGCCAGCAGTGAATTGGCGGGCGGAGATACGCAGTATTTT | CASSELAGGDTQYF